This passage covers 28 T cell receptor beta chains from one sample sequenced in a study of T-cell reconstitution after alpha-beta-depleted transplantation in children. Unique molecular identifiers were incorporated when the TCRbeta library was constructed. TCRdb re-analysed the PCR reads in MiXCR, keeping a single row per CDR3 protein. The data contain 440,000 or so distinct CDR3 sequences, approximately 10% of them singletons. Sequencing used PBMCs from the stem cell graft donor, obtained from the stem cell graft. These receptors were obtained from a human donor who donated a stem cell graft to a child with acute myeloid leukemia.

This rearrangement joins TRBV6-2 or TRBV6-3 to TRBJ1-1; D gene unclear. Germline CDR1 and CDR2: MNHEY and SVGEGT. The CDR3 is 13 residues long. V shed 2 bases and J shed 4 bases, with 8 bases lying between them. The CDR3, as DNA: TGTGCCAGCAGTTACCAAACGGCCACTGAAGCTTTCTTT. Encoded protein: CASSYQTATEAFF.

The chain combines TRBV4-2 with TRBJ1-4; 12 bases are shared with TRBD1. Trimming removed 0 bases from V and 5 bases from J; junction bases left unmatched: 4. Germline CDR1 is LGHNA and CDR2 is YNFKEQ. The CDR3 has 17 residues. Here the CDR3 DNA reads TGTGCCAGCAGCCAAGAGGGGACAGGGGGCGTCAATGAAAAACTGTTTTTT. Amino acids: CASSQEGTGGVNEKLFF.

This clonotype was seen ten or more times. The rearrangement uses TRBV15 and TRBJ2-7; no clear D gene. There are 15 residues in the CDR3. The V end lost 0 bases, the J end lost 0 bases, and 9 bases lay between the germline ends. Germline CDR1 and CDR2: LNHNV and YYDKDF (reference sequence). Here the CDR3 reads CATSRDTVGSYEQYF. CDR3 DNA: TGTGCCACCAGCAGAGACACAGTTGGCTCCTACGAGCAGTACTTC.

This clonotype was counted between two and nine times. The chain is built from TRBV5-1 and TRBJ2-7; a possible D gene is TRBD2 (5 bases). The V gene lost 0 bases and the J gene lost 2 bases, with 9 bases spanning the gap. The CDR3 consists of 14 residues. CDR1 SGHRS and CDR2 YFSETQ come from the germline V gene. This CDR3 is CASSLGEGTYEQYV. The CDR3 region has the DNA TGCGCCAGCAGCTTGGGAGAGGGAACCTACGAGCAGTACGTC.

This rearrangement joins TRBV5-1 to TRBJ2-1, with 8 bases fitting TRBD2. The germline V gene encodes CDR1 SGHRS and CDR2 YFSETQ. V lost 2 bases, J lost 7 bases, and 8 bases stayed unmatched. The CDR3 consists of 15 residues. The CDR3 region is CASSLAHSGGNEQFF. CDR3 DNA sequence: TGCGCCAGCAGCTTAGCCCACAGCGGGGGAAATGAGCAGTTCTTC.

This clonotype was found many times. V usage is TRBV27 and J usage is TRBJ1-2, with 10 positions matching TRBD1. With V trimmed by 2 bases and J by 5 bases, 5 bases remained unmatched. The CDR3 length is 15 residues. Germline lookup yields CDR1 MNHEY and CDR2 SMNVEV (reference sequence). Written as DNA, the CDR3 is TGTGCCAGCAGTTTAGGAGGGACAGGGGTGTATGGCTACACCTTC. Amino acids: CASSLGGTGVYGYTF.

This clonotype was seen more than once but under ten times. The chain combines TRBV20-1 with TRBJ2-1; D is ambiguous. Per germline, CDR1 DFQATT and CDR2 SNEGSKA (reference sequence). The CDR3 has 14 residues. V was cut by 1 base and J by 6 bases, with 13 bases left in between. The DNA of the CDR3 is TGCAGTGCTAGAGGAGGTGGGCTTAGCAATGAGCAGTTCTTC. As protein: CSARGGGLSNEQFF.

This clonotype was counted at least ten times. The chain carries TRBV5-4 and TRBJ1-3, with D maybe TRBD1 (6 bases). V was cut by 3 bases and J by 0 bases, with 16 bases left in between. The germline V gene encodes CDR1 SGHNT and CDR2 YYREEE (reference sequence). CDR3 length: 17 residues. CDR3 DNA: TGTGCCAGCAGCTCACGGAGTAGAGGGGGCTCTGGAAACACCATATATTTT. It encodes CASSSRSRGGSGNTIYF.

CDR3 protein: CASSQVYNRGYEQYV. DNA for the CDR3: TGCGCCAGCAGCCAAGTATATAACAGGGGCTACGAGCAGTACGTC. The gene calls are TRBV4-1 and TRBJ2-7; 7 nucleotides align to TRBD1. The CDR3 is 15 amino acids. Trimming cost V 1 base and J 3 bases; bases outside gene matches: 6. CDR1 and CDR2 (germline): MGHRA, YSYEKL.

This clonotype has more than one count but fewer than ten. This rearrangement joins TRBV6-5 to TRBJ2-3; TRBD2 aligns across 7 bases. V trimming: 2 bases; J trimming: 0 bases; junction bases outside the gene matches: 5. Germline CDR1 is MNHEY and CDR2 is SVGAGI. This CDR3 region has 16 residues. In nucleotides, the CDR3 is TGTGCCAGCAGTTACGGCCGGGACTACAGCACAGATACGCAGTATTTT. Translation gives CASSYGRDYSTDTQYF.

There are a few counts of this clonotype. This chain links TRBV5-1 with TRBJ2-3; TRBD2 agrees at 10 bases. The CDR3 extends over 17 amino acids. In germline, CDR1 is SGHRS, CDR2 YFSETQ. The V and J ends lost 0 bases and 2 bases, in that order; junction bases with no gene match: 6. The CDR3 spells CASSLALAGDTTDTQYF. In nucleotides, the CDR3 is TGCGCCAGCAGCTTGGCCCTAGCGGGGGATACCACAGATACGCAGTATTTT.

The table lists this clonotype with a few counts. The chain recombines TRBV12-3 or TRBV12-4 with TRBJ2-2; the match to TRBD1 covers 9 bases. The CDR3 loop spans 15 amino acids. V lost 6 bases, J lost 2 bases, and 4 bases stayed unmatched. The CDR3 protein is CASRKTGGNTGELFF. CDR3 DNA: TGTGCCAGCAGAAAGACAGGGGGAAACACCGGGGAGCTGTTTTTT.

This clonotype was counted only a few times. The rearrangement uses TRBV6-1 and TRBJ1-5, with D perhaps matching TRBD1 (6 bases). The CDR3 runs 17 residues. V lost 7 bases and J 0 bases, leaving 19 bases between the germline ends. Germline CDR1 MNHNS, CDR2 SASEGT. DNA of the CDR3: TGTGCCAGCACCCTGAGGGGGGGGGCATATAGCAATCAGCCCCAGCATTTT. Protein: CASTLRGGAYSNQPQHF.

This clonotype was observed many times. This sequence joins TRBV3-1 and TRBJ2-1; D is unresolved. Germline CDR1 reads LGHDT; CDR2 reads YNNKEL (reference sequence). V gave up 2 bases and J gave up 5 bases, with 13 bases separating them. The CDR3 consists of 15 residues. This chain's CDR3 is CASSQFPWPNNEQFF. The CDR3 bases are TGTGCCAGCAGCCAATTCCCTTGGCCCAACAATGAGCAGTTCTTC.

The V call is TRBV14, the J call TRBJ2-1, with D possibly TRBD2 on 5 matching bases. The CDR3 loop spans 16 amino acids. The V end was cut by 1 base, the J end by 2 bases, with 12 bases between. The germline CDR1 and CDR2 sequences are SGHDN and FVKESK. CDR3 nucleotide sequence: TGTGCCAGCAGCCAAGGAACTAGATCCACCTACAATGAGCAGTTCTTC. Its translation is CASSQGTRSTYNEQFF.

At least ten counts were recorded for this clonotype. The V and J genes are TRBV12-3 or TRBV12-4 and TRBJ2-1, with D uncertain. The CDR3 consists of 12 residues. The V gene lost 2 bases and the J gene lost 15 bases, with 14 bases spanning the gap. In DNA, the CDR3 is TGTGCCAGCAGTTTATACGATTATGGGCGGTTCTTC. Protein product: CASSLYDYGRFF.

This sequence joins TRBV19 and TRBJ1-1; 7 nucleotides align to TRBD1. Germline assignment: CDR1 LNHDA and CDR2 SQIVND (reference sequence). The CDR3 length is 16 residues. V gave up 5 bases and J gave up 4 bases; unmatched junction bases: 13. CDR3 residues: CASSARDSSESTEAFF. Written as DNA, the CDR3 is TGTGCCAGTAGTGCCAGGGACAGCTCTGAGAGCACTGAAGCTTTCTTT.

This chain uses TRBV5-1 with TRBJ2-7; TRBD2 agrees at 9 bases. V was clipped by 4 bases and J by 5 bases; unmatched bases: 7. This CDR3 contains 14 residues. The germline V gene encodes CDR1 SGHRS and CDR2 YFSETQ. The CDR3 reads CASSGSRTSDEQYF. In DNA form, the CDR3 reads TGCGCCAGCAGCGGGTCCCGGACTAGCGACGAGCAGTACTTC.

J is TRBJ2-7 and V is TRBV7-2; 11 positions match TRBD2. Germline loops: CDR1 SGHTA, CDR2 FQGNSA. There are 17 residues in the CDR3. The trim removed 0 bases at V and 3 bases at J, leaving 7 bases unmatched. For the CDR3, the DNA is TGTGCCAGCAGCTTAGCGCTCCCGGGACTAGCGGACTACGAGCAGTACTTC. This sequence encodes CASSLALPGLADYEQYF.

The chain uses TRBV10-3 and TRBJ2-5, with D perhaps matching TRBD2 (6 bases). With 2 bases removed from V and 10 bases from J, the gap between germline ends came to 11 bases. CDR1 and CDR2 (germline): ENHRY, SYGVKD. This CDR3 comprises 12 residues. In nucleotides, the CDR3 is TGTGCCATCAGTGAGCCCGGCGGGGACCAGTACTTC. It specifies CAISEPGGDQYF.

This clonotype was seen more than once but under ten times. V gene TRBV7-2 combines with J gene TRBJ2-3; D is perhaps TRBD2 (5 bases). There are 13 residues in the CDR3. CDR1 and CDR2 (germline): SGHTA, FQGNSA. With 7 bases removed from V and 4 bases from J, the gap between germline ends came to 12 bases. CDR3: CASKWAEADTQYF. For the CDR3, the DNA is TGTGCCAGCAAGTGGGCGGAGGCAGATACGCAGTATTTT.

This clonotype was seen repeatedly, ten times or more. The chain joins TRBV12-3 or TRBV12-4 to TRBJ1-2, with D perhaps matching TRBD1 (6 bases). CDR3 length: 13 residues. The V end lost 6 bases, the J end lost 5 bases, and 13 bases lay between the germline ends. The CDR3 here is CASSPDSVYGYTF. The CDR3 nucleotides read TGTGCCAGCAGCCCGGACAGCGTGTATGGCTACACCTTC.

V is TRBV5-1 and J is TRBJ1-4; possibly TRBD1 for D (5 bases). The CDR3 extends over 13 amino acids. Germline V gene data show CDR1 as SGHRS and CDR2 as YFSETQ. The germline V and J ends were trimmed by 8 bases and 11 bases, with 19 bases remaining between them. The CDR3 nucleotides read TGCGCCAGTCGGAGGACCGGGACTTTGAAACTGTTTTTT. Translated, it gives CASRRTGTLKLFF.

This clonotype was counted many times. The rearrangement joins TRBV11-2 to TRBJ2-2; a possible D gene is TRBD1 (5 bases). This CDR3 comprises 15 residues. The V end was cut by 5 bases, the J end by 5 bases, with 15 bases between. From germline, CDR1 is SGHAT and CDR2 FQNNGV. CDR3 amino acids: CASSPVTAGTGELFF. CDR3 coding DNA: TGTGCCAGCAGCCCCGTGACAGCCGGGACCGGGGAGCTGTTTTTT.

This clonotype appeared once. The gene calls are TRBV11-2 and TRBJ2-6, with D possibly TRBD2 on 5 matching bases. The length of the CDR3 is 18 residues. Trimming left V 1 base short and J 4 bases short, with 17 bases between. Germline V gene sequence: CDR1 SGHAT, CDR2 FQNNGV. In DNA, the CDR3 is TGTGCCAGCAGCTTAGTAGAGGGAGTAGTGGCAGGGGCCAACGTCCTGACTTTC. It encodes CASSLVEGVVAGANVLTF.

The genes are TRBV9 and TRBJ1-1, with D possibly being TRBD1 (5 bases). Trimming removed 3 bases at V and 2 bases at J, with 23 bases between. The germline CDR1 and CDR2 sequences are SGDLS and YYNGEE. The length of the CDR3 is 18 residues. The CDR3 spells CASSAPPGRAVGNTEAFF. The CDR3 DNA follows: TGTGCCAGCAGCGCCCCCCCAGGCAGGGCGGTGGGTAACACTGAAGCTTTCTTT.

V usage is TRBV20-1 and J usage is TRBJ2-1; 16 bases are shared with TRBD2. The CDR3 contains 17 residues. Germline V lookup: CDR1 DFQATT, CDR2 SNEGSKA (reference sequence). The junction had 5 bases not matched to a gene; V was cut back by 2 bases and J by 4 bases. This CDR3 reads CSARSRGLAGGYNEQFF. CDR3 nucleotide sequence: TGCAGTGCTAGATCCAGGGGACTAGCGGGAGGGTACAATGAGCAGTTCTTC.

This clonotype was counted many times. The chain employs TRBV25-1 and TRBJ2-4; TRBD2 agrees at 9 bases. The CDR3 covers 19 residues. Germline lookup yields CDR1 MGHDK and CDR2 SYGVNS. V was pared by 1 base and J by 0 bases, with 10 bases of the junction left unmatched. CDR3 region: CASSEFERGVGEAKNIQYF. The CDR3 nucleotides are TGTGCCAGCAGTGAATTCGAGCGGGGGGTGGGAGAAGCCAAAAACATTCAGTACTTC.